The 26 T cell receptor beta chains below come from one sample, sequenced in a study of vaccination effects on CD4 cells after COVID-19. The ViraFEST assay expanded antigen-specific CD4+ T cells with viral peptide pools before sequencing. Upon completion of 10 to 11 days in culture, CD4+ T cells were isolated. The individual was infected with SARS-CoV-2 between March and December 2020, as confirmed by PCR. The repertoire was sequenced with immunoSEQ multiplex PCR; TCRdb's copy has only in-frame clones and lacks some. The sample records 70,000 or so clones, 73% being singletons. The antigens for these receptors are not known. Specimen: CD4+ T cells from PBMCs cultured with HIV peptides, collected before COVID-19 vaccination. Subset here: HIV-1 Nef peptide pool negative control/reference culture. These TCRs come from a human donor who had a prior SARS-CoV-2 infection.

This clone was detected a few times. The CDR3 sequence is CASSLGTAAYNSPLHF. The CDR3 DNA is TGTGCCAGCAGCTTAGGAACAGCTGCCTATAATTCACCCCTCCACTTT. This chain joins TRBV7-6 and TRBJ1-6, with D unclear. Trimming stripped 1 base from V and 2 bases from J, with 9 bases between. CDR3 length: 16 amino acids. Germline V gene data show CDR1 as SGHVS and CDR2 as FNYEAQ.

This clone has only a few counts. The chain joins TRBV6-4 to TRBJ2-3, with TRBD2 matching over 12 bases. V was clipped by 0 bases and J by 8 bases; unmatched bases: 6. Germline values: CDR1 MRHNA, CDR2 SNTAGT. The length of the CDR3 is 16 residues. This chain's CDR3 is CASSDSSSGGEVTQYF. Here the CDR3 DNA reads TGTGCCAGCAGTGACTCGTCTAGCGGGGGGGAAGTTACGCAGTATTTT.

The V and J genes are TRBV6-5 and TRBJ1-2; D gene ambiguous. CDR1 is MNHEY, CDR2 SVGAGI, per germline. Trimming took 8 bases from V and 4 from J, leaving 14 bases between them. The CDR3 is made up of 13 amino acids. In DNA, the CDR3 is TGTGCCAGCCGTCCGGGAGATACCTATGGCTACACCTTC. It is translated as CASRPGDTYGYTF.

In this sample, this clone turned up a few times. This chain uses TRBV9 with TRBJ1-3, with TRBD1 matching 7 bases. The CDR3 contains 15 residues. Germline V gives CDR1 SGDLS, CDR2 YYNGEE. V lost 4 bases to trimming and J lost 0 bases; unmatched junction nucleotides: 4. The CDR3 region is CASSFDRVSGNTIYF. The CDR3 bases are TGTGCCAGCAGCTTCGACAGGGTCTCTGGAAACACCATATATTTT.

This chain uses TRBV7-3 with TRBJ2-5, with D possibly matching TRBD1 (6 bases). CDR3 length: 13 residues. CDR1 and CDR2 from the germline V gene are SGHTA and FQGTGA. V was clipped by 6 bases and J by 2 bases, with 10 bases between them. DNA of the CDR3: TGTGCCAGCAGTCGAGGACAGCAAGAGACCCAGTACTTC. Its protein product is CASSRGQQETQYF. Combining the CDR3 with reference TRBV7-3 and TRBJ2-5 gives the whole variable domain GAGVSQTPSNKVTEKGKYVELRCDPISGHTALYWYRQSLGQGPEFLIYFQGTGAADDSGLPNDRFFAVRPEGSVSTLKIQRTERGDSAVYLCASSRGQQETQYFGPGTRLLVL.

This clone has a handful of counts. The V gene is TRBV7-2, the J gene TRBJ2-5; TRBD2 might be the D (6 bases). Germline V lookup: CDR1 SGHTA, CDR2 FQGNSA. With 5 bases removed from V and 0 bases from J, the gap between germline ends came to 10 bases. The CDR3 extends over 14 amino acids. CDR3 region: CASSTRDYQETQYF. CDR3 nucleotide sequence: TGTGCCAGCAGCACCCGGGACTACCAAGAGACCCAGTACTTC.

The chain recombines TRBV11-3 with TRBJ2-4; 7 bases align to TRBD2. CDR3 length equals 16 residues. CDR1 and CDR2 (germline): SGHNT, YENEEA. V lost 1 base, J lost 0 bases, and 3 bases stayed unmatched. The CDR3 nucleotides read TGTGCCAGCAGCTTAGGCCTAGCGGTAGCCAAAAACATTCAGTACTTC. Translation: CASSLGLAVAKNIQYF.

The J gene is TRBJ2-1, the V gene TRBV7-3; D may be TRBD2 (6 bases). The CDR3 loop spans 11 amino acids. From germline, CDR1 is SGHTA and CDR2 FQGTGA. V was clipped by 5 bases and J by 9 bases, with 8 bases between them. CDR3 amino acids: CASSHGSEQFF. The CDR3 nucleotides are TGTGCCAGCAGCCACGGGAGTGAGCAGTTCTTC.

This clone occurred a few times. V usage is TRBV7-8 and J usage is TRBJ2-6; the match to TRBD2 covers 11 bases. The CDR3 runs 18 residues. The V segment lost 0 bases and the J segment 0 bases; nucleotides outside the gene matches: 1. The germline gives CDR1 SGHVS, CDR2 FQNEAQ. The CDR3 loop is CASSLAGTSGSGANVLTF. CDR3 DNA: TGTGCCAGCAGCTTAGCCGGGACTAGCGGCTCTGGGGCCAACGTCCTGACTTTC.

This rearrangement joins TRBV7-2 to TRBJ2-1; 7 nucleotides match TRBD2. This CDR3 contains 19 residues. Germline CDR1 is SGHTA and CDR2 is FQGNSA. Trimming took 1 base from V and 6 from J; bases not matched to a gene: 18. Here the CDR3 reads CASSLGQAAGRETSNEQFF. In DNA form, the CDR3 reads TGTGCCAGCAGCTTAGGTCAGGCGGCCGGGCGGGAGACGTCCAATGAGCAGTTCTTC.

The chain employs TRBV2 and TRBJ2-7, with 8 positions matching TRBD1. This CDR3 has 14 residues. J lost 4 bases, V lost 6 bases, and 8 bases had no gene match. Germline assignment: CDR1 SNHLY and CDR2 FYNNEI. The CDR3 protein is CASSDQGARYEQYF. The CDR3 DNA reads as TGTGCCAGCAGCGATCAGGGGGCCAGATACGAGCAGTACTTC. Together with reference TRBV2 and TRBJ2-7, the CDR3 gives the full variable domain: EPEVTQTPSHQVTQMGQEVILRCVPISNHLYFYWYRQILGQKVEFLVSFYNNEISEKSEIFDDQFSVERPDGSNFTLKIRSTKLEDSAMYFCASSDQGARYEQYFGPGTRLTVT.

This chain uses TRBV14 with TRBJ2-3; TRBD2 agrees at 12 bases. V lost 4 bases and J lost 14; bases outside the gene matches: 13. Germline V gene sequence: CDR1 SGHDN, CDR2 FVKESK. CDR3 length: 15 residues. The CDR3 bases are TGTGCCAGCAGCCGCTCTCTAGCGGGAGGGGCCATTCGGTATTTT. It yields the protein CASSRSLAGGAIRYF.

On this clone: Relative to the germline gene, one junction end is altered; a read error may explain this. At the DNA level, this CDR3 is encoded by other sequences in the same sample as well. This chain joins TRBV5-5 and TRBJ2-7; a possible D gene is TRBD2 (5 bases). The CDR3 loop spans 15 amino acids. Germline V gene sequence: CDR1 SGHKS, CDR2 YYEKEE (reference sequence). The CDR3 protein is CASSLPGLPFDEQYF. The CDR3 DNA reads TGTGCCAGCAGCTTGCCGGGGTTGCCATTCGACGAGCAGTACTTT.

This clone occurred a few times. V is TRBV9 and J is TRBJ2-7; 10 positions agree with TRBD1. Germline CDR1 and CDR2: SGDLS and YYNGEE. CDR3 length equals 16 residues. The J segment lost 2 bases and the V segment lost 4 bases, leaving 9 bases of the junction unmatched. CDR3 sequence: CASSLLPGQGPYEQYF. DNA for the CDR3: TGTGCCAGCAGCCTCCTACCGGGACAGGGGCCCTACGAGCAGTACTTC.

This rearrangement joins TRBV19 to TRBJ1-4, with D hard to call. Germline-derived CDR1 and CDR2 are LNHDA and SQIVND (reference sequence). The CDR3 has 15 residues. Trimming pared 2 bases from V and 1 base from J, leaving 8 bases between. The CDR3 spells CASSIRARTNEKLFF. CDR3 DNA: TGTGCCAGTAGTATAAGGGCACGAACTAATGAAAAACTGTTTTTT.

CDR3 protein: CASSPFGLMNTEAFF. CDR3 nucleotide sequence: TGTGCCAGCAGCCCTTTCGGACTAATGAACACTGAAGCTTTCTTT. V and J are TRBV11-3 and TRBJ1-1; D is unresolved. Between the trimmed V and J ends, which lost 5 bases and 0 bases, there was a span of 13 bases. CDR1 SGHNT and CDR2 YENEEA come from the germline V gene. The CDR3 consists of 15 residues. The whole variable domain, filled in from reference TRBV11-3 and TRBJ1-1, reads EAGVVQSPRYKIIEKKQPVAFWCNPISGHNTLYWYLQNLGQGPELLIRYENEEAVDDSQLPKDRFSAERLKGVDSTLKIQPAELGDSAVYLCASSPFGLMNTEAFFGQGTRLTVV.

This chain joins TRBV21-1 and TRBJ2-3; TRBD2, the table's D call, was not compared with the DNA. TRBV21-1 is an annotated pseudogene. CDR3 length: 17 amino acids. This CDR3 is CASSKVRREFSTDTQYF. CDR3 in DNA: TGTGCCAGCAGCAAGGTAAGGCGGGAATTTAGCACAGATACGCAGTATTTT.

V and J are TRBV13 and TRBJ2-5; D might be TRBD2 (6 bases). The CDR3 sequence is 15 residues long. Germline V gene sequence: CDR1 PRHDT, CDR2 FYEKMQ (reference sequence). The V and J ends lost 2 bases and 3 bases respectively, with 13 bases between them. The CDR3 nucleotides are TGTGCCAGCAGCTTATCGGTAAAGCGGGAAGAGACCCAGTACTTC. Translated: CASSLSVKREETQYF.

The chain employs TRBV4-2 and TRBJ1-2, with D unclear. Germline V gene data show CDR1 as LGHNA and CDR2 as YNFKEQ. The CDR3 spans 16 residues. V lost 0 bases to trimming and J lost 3 bases, with 14 bases between them. The CDR3 DNA sequence: TGTGCCAGCAGCCAAGACTATTTAGGGCGGGACTATGGCTACACCTTC. This encodes CASSQDYLGRDYGYTF.

The chain carries TRBV5-1 and TRBJ1-1; D remains ambiguous. Germline V gene sequence: CDR1 SGHRS, CDR2 YFSETQ. The V end was cut by 3 bases, the J end by 1 base, with 13 bases between. This CDR3 contains 15 residues. CDR3 amino acids: CASSSGLLGNTEAFF. The CDR3 bases are TGCGCCAGCAGCTCGGGCCTCCTGGGGAACACTGAAGCTTTCTTT.

The chain links TRBV7-6 to TRBJ2-3, with 8 nucleotides matching TRBD2. Trimming at V came to 5 bases and at J to 6 bases, leaving 1 base not matched to a gene. This CDR3 is built from 12 residues. CDR1 and CDR2 from the germline V gene are SGHVS and FNYEAQ. Here the CDR3 DNA reads TGTGCCAGCAGCACGGGGGGGGATACGCAGTATTTT. It yields the protein CASSTGGDTQYF.

The gene calls are TRBV10-3 and TRBJ1-2; D is possibly TRBD1 (6 bases). The CDR3 loop spans 15 amino acids. The V end lost 3 bases, the J end lost 4 bases, and 15 bases lay between the germline ends. Germline lookup yields CDR1 ENHRY and CDR2 SYGVKD. CDR3 sequence: CAISDRGGLSYGYTF. As DNA, the CDR3 is TGTGCCATCAGTGATCGGGGGGGCCTAAGCTATGGCTACACCTTC.

The chain carries TRBV7-8 and TRBJ2-7; 11 bases agree with TRBD2. V gave up 5 bases and J gave up 2 bases; unmatched junction bases: 17. From germline, CDR1 is SGHVS and CDR2 FQNEAQ. CDR3 length equals 19 residues. CDR3 coding DNA: TGTGCCAGCAGCGCTAGGGGACTAGCGGAATCCGCGACCGCCTACGAGCAGTACTTC. This translates into CASSARGLAESATAYEQYF.

The genes are TRBV7-2 and TRBJ2-7; TRBD2 is a possible D gene (5 bases). Germline CDR1 SGHTA, CDR2 FQGNSA. The CDR3 length is 14 residues. The V gene lost 6 bases and the J gene lost 7 bases, with 19 bases spanning the gap. The chain's CDR3 is CASRLGSGIPEQYF. DNA for the CDR3: TGTGCCAGCAGATTGGGGTCGGGGATCCCGGAGCAGTACTTC.

V usage is TRBV6-2 or TRBV6-3 and J usage is TRBJ2-2; tentatively, D is TRBD1 (6 bases). V gave up 6 bases and J gave up 7 bases, with 18 bases separating them. The CDR3 sequence is 15 residues long. Looked up from germline, CDR1 is MNHEY and CDR2 is SVGEGT. Here the CDR3 reads CASSPPGQPLGELFF. CDR3 coding DNA: TGTGCCAGCAGCCCCCCAGGACAGCCCCTCGGGGAGCTGTTTTTT.

V is TRBV5-1 and J is TRBJ2-7, with 8 nucleotides matching TRBD2. The CDR3 is 15 amino acids. Germline CDR1 reads SGHRS; CDR2 reads YFSETQ. V was pared by 4 bases and J by 2 bases, with 8 bases of the junction left unmatched. In DNA, the CDR3 is TGCGCCAGCAGCCGCAGCGGGGGAGAGACCTACGAGCAGTACTTC. Its translation: CASSRSGGETYEQYF.